This TCR beta chain was documented in a study of T-cell reconstitution after alpha-beta-depleted transplantation in children. This clonotype was recorded at least ten times. Preparation of the TCRbeta library involved a method that used unique molecular identifiers. TCRdb itself ran the PCR reads through MiXCR, one entry per CDR3 protein. This repertoire shows some 240,000 distinct CDR3 sequences, around 13% found once; its top ten account for around 2.8%. Germline lookup yields CDR1 MDHEN and CDR2 SYDVKM. This CDR3 is 16 amino acids long. Trimming stripped 3 bases from V and 3 bases from J, with 15 bases between.

Source: PBMCs from the stem cell graft donor, taken from the stem cell graft. The sequence came from a human donor who donated a stem cell graft to a child with acute lymphoblastic leukemia. The chain recombines TRBV28 with TRBJ2-1; D gene uncertain. The CDR3 sequence is CASSLDRLLDYNEQFF. The CDR3, as DNA: TGTGCCAGCAGTTTGGATCGCTTGTTGGACTACAATGAGCAGTTCTTC.